The 29 T cell receptor beta chains below come from one sample, sequenced in a study of T cells expressing NK-cell markers. TCRdb reprocessed the 5' RACE reads; each CDR3 protein has one entry and no DNA is given. Recorded for this sample: 500,000 to 600,000 distinct CDR3 sequences. The specimen sequenced was blood T cells: a sorted CD56 or NKG2C T cell subset, CD4+ or CD8+ T cells, or bulk PBMC T cells (not recorded which). The receptors come from a man between 18 and 35 years old in good health.

The V gene is TRBV7-6, the J gene TRBJ2-1; TCRdb designates TRBD1, a call that cannot be tested without DNA. CDR1 SGHVS and CDR2 FNYEAQ come from the germline V gene. The CDR3 extends over 16 amino acids. The CDR3 loop is CASSSPFGAKGNEQFF.

V gene TRBV29-1 combines with J gene TRBJ2-7; TCRdb returns TRBD2, unconfirmable since there is no DNA. This CDR3 has 14 residues. CDR1 and CDR2 (germline): SQVTM, ANQGSEA. The CDR3 loop is CSVEESSGTYEQYF.

The V gene is TRBV29-1, the J gene TRBJ2-3; TCRdb's D call of TRBD2 is untestable without DNA. This CDR3 contains 12 residues. Germline V lookup: CDR1 SQVTM, CDR2 ANQGSEA. CDR3 residues: CSVTSRTDTQYF.

CDR3 protein: CASSLAGVSSNQPQHF. This chain links TRBV5-6 with TRBJ1-5. The germline V gene has CDR1 SGHDT and CDR2 YYEEEE. The CDR3 consists of 16 residues. The entire variable domain, with the rest obtained from reference TRBV5-6 and TRBJ1-5, is as follows: DAGVTQSPTHLIKTRGQQVTLRCSPKSGHDTVSWYQQALGQGPQFIFQYYEEEERQRGNFPDRFSGHQFPNYSSELNVNALLLGDSALYLCASSLAGVSSNQPQHFGDGTRLSIL.

The J gene is TRBJ2-5, the V gene TRBV4-1; TCRdb's D call of TRBD1 is untestable without DNA. The CDR3 spans 16 residues. Germline values: CDR1 MGHRA, CDR2 YSYEKL. CDR3 residues: CASSLLGAGDQETQYF.

The chain combines TRBV3-1 with TRBJ2-1; TCRdb outputs TRBD1, but without DNA this stays unchecked. There are 13 residues in the CDR3. Germline-derived CDR1 and CDR2 are LGHDT and YNNKEL (reference sequence). CDR3 sequence: CASRERSYNEQFF.

The rearrangement joins TRBV6-2 or TRBV6-3 to TRBJ2-1; TCRdb lists TRBD2, though no DNA is available to test this call. The CDR3 sequence is 16 residues long. The V gene's germline CDR1 is MNHEY and CDR2 SVGEGT. Here the CDR3 reads CASSYPASLSYNEQFF.

The genes are TRBV30 and TRBJ1-5; the D gene TCRdb calls, TRBD1, cannot be checked with no DNA. In germline, CDR1 is GTSNPN, CDR2 SVGIG (reference sequence). CDR3 length: 15 amino acids. This chain's CDR3 is CAWSLPGQLNQPQHF. The variable domain in full, with the rest retrieved from reference TRBV30 and TRBJ1-5, is SQTIHQWPATLVQPVGSPLSLECTVEGTSNPNLYWYRQAAGRGLQLLFYSVGIGQISSEVPQNLSASRPQDRQFILSSKKLLLSDSGFYLCAWSLPGQLNQPQHFGDGTRLSIL.

The chain has TRBV29-1 and TRBJ2-1; TCRdb returns TRBD1, unconfirmable since there is no DNA. The CDR3 covers 16 residues. CDR1 and CDR2 (germline): SQVTM, ANQGSEA. The CDR3 region is CSVITRGGSAYNEQFF.

The genes are TRBV5-1 and TRBJ2-3; TCRdb's D call, TRBD2, is unchecked because there is no DNA. Germline V gene sequence: CDR1 SGHRS, CDR2 YFSETQ. The CDR3 length is 14 residues. CDR3 in amino acids: CASSPSGGSDTQYF.

The chain has TRBV6-2 or TRBV6-3 and TRBJ2-3; TCRdb's D call of TRBD1 is untestable without DNA. CDR3 size: 13 residues. CDR1 is MNHEY, CDR2 SVGEGT, per germline. CDR3 protein: CASSTTGVDTQYF.

V is TRBV12-3 or TRBV12-4 and J is TRBJ2-1; the D gene TCRdb calls, TRBD2, cannot be checked with no DNA. There are 17 residues in the CDR3. The chain's CDR3 is CASSLEGSHYVYNEQFF.

The chain has TRBV7-6 and TRBJ2-1; TCRdb's D gene call, TRBD2, goes unchecked for lack of DNA. Germline CDR1 is SGHVS and CDR2 is FNYEAQ. This CDR3 region has 17 residues. The CDR3 sequence: CASSPARRADSYNEQFF.

This chain links TRBV20-1 with TRBJ2-1; TCRdb selects TRBD1, and the lack of DNA leaves this call unchecked. This CDR3 region has 15 residues. Germline-derived CDR1 and CDR2 are DFQATT and SNEGSKA (reference sequence). CDR3: CSAVPKARRNNEQFF.

This rearrangement joins TRBV6-2 or TRBV6-3 to TRBJ1-1. This CDR3 has 13 residues. In germline, CDR1 is MNHEY, CDR2 SVGEGT. The CDR3 here is CASSYSILTEAFF.

This rearrangement joins TRBV12-3 or TRBV12-4 to TRBJ2-7; TCRdb indicates TRBD2, and absent DNA this call remains unverified. The CDR3 consists of 16 residues. Here the CDR3 reads CASSSTELAGVYEQYF.

This chain joins TRBV12-3 or TRBV12-4 and TRBJ2-5; TCRdb gives TRBD2 as the D gene, but with no DNA this cannot be confirmed. The CDR3 covers 14 residues. The CDR3 loop reads CASSYRTTQETQYF.

J is TRBJ2-6 and V is TRBV2; lacking DNA, the TRBD2 call made by TCRdb goes unchecked. The CDR3 spans 18 residues. Germline assignment: CDR1 SNHLY and CDR2 FYNNEI. CDR3 protein: CASSESAGLLSGANVLTF. The full variable domain, rest sourced from reference TRBV2 and TRBJ2-6, is EPEVTQTPSHQVTQMGQEVILRCVPISNHLYFYWYRQILGQKVEFLVSFYNNEISEKSEIFDDQFSVERPDGSNFTLKIRSTKLEDSAMYFCASSESAGLLSGANVLTFGAGSRLTVL.

This chain connects TRBV5-5 to TRBJ2-1; TCRdb's D call, TRBD2, is unchecked because there is no DNA. The CDR3 contains 14 residues. The germline gives CDR1 SGHKS, CDR2 YYEKEE (reference sequence). The CDR3 loop is CASSPEAFPNEQFF.

This chain connects TRBV5-1 to TRBJ1-2. Per germline, CDR1 SGHRS and CDR2 YFSETQ. CDR3 length: 18 residues. CDR3: CASSSEQSGTTGVYGYTF.

This chain connects TRBV4-3 to TRBJ2-2; no DNA is available, so the TRBD1 call from TCRdb remains unchecked. The CDR3 extends over 17 amino acids. Looked up from germline, CDR1 is LGHNA and CDR2 is YSLEER. The CDR3 reads CASSQGTGGWDTGELFF.

V is TRBV6-1 and J is TRBJ1-6; checking the TCRdb D call of TRBD1 is not possible without DNA. The CDR3 runs 15 residues. The germline V gene encodes CDR1 MNHNS and CDR2 SASEGT. The CDR3 is CASRTTGSNNSPLHF.

The CDR3 here is CASSSRGDGYTF. J is TRBJ1-2 and V is TRBV5-1; the TCRdb D gene call, TRBD1, has no DNA to confirm it. This CDR3 has 12 residues. Germline assignment: CDR1 SGHRS and CDR2 YFSETQ.

V is TRBV4-1 and J is TRBJ2-2; TCRdb calls TRBD2, which cannot be checked without DNA. The CDR3 runs to 12 residues. The germline CDR1 and CDR2 sequences are MGHRA and YSYEKL. CDR3 in amino acids: CASSPSGRELFF.

The chain is built from TRBV20-1 and TRBJ2-4; with no DNA, the TCRdb D assignment of TRBD2 cannot be verified. The CDR3 covers 15 residues. Germline-derived CDR1 and CDR2 are DFQATT and SNEGSKA (reference sequence). Here the CDR3 reads CSASKRILAKNIQYF.

V and J are TRBV12-3 or TRBV12-4 and TRBJ2-7. This CDR3 region has 14 residues. This CDR3 reads CASRRTDRSYEQYF.

The chain joins TRBV11-2 to TRBJ1-1. In germline, CDR1 is SGHAT, CDR2 FQNNGV. This CDR3 is built from 15 residues. CDR3 protein: CASSLDSAGGTEAFF.

This rearrangement joins TRBV20-1 to TRBJ2-3; the D gene TCRdb calls, TRBD1, cannot be checked with no DNA. The CDR3 is 14 amino acids. CDR1 is DFQATT and CDR2 is SNEGSKA in the germline V gene (reference sequence). The CDR3 loop reads CSATTGTGGDTQYF.

The rearrangement links TRBV29-1 to TRBJ2-7. This CDR3 contains 13 residues. CDR1 is SQVTM, CDR2 ANQGSEA, per germline. The CDR3 region is CSVEADQMGEQYF.